Presented here are 10 T cell receptor beta chains from one specimen sequenced in a study of T-cell reconstitution after alpha-beta-depleted transplantation in children. As it was prepared, the TCRbeta library received unique molecular identifiers. Each CDR3 protein gets one entry after TCRdb re-called the PCR reads with MiXCR. The sample carries hundreds of thousands of distinct CDR3 sequences, about an eighth recorded once. Material: PBMCs, mostly from graft donor cells, obtained 360 days after TCRalphabeta/CD19-depleted stem cell transplant. The receptors were gathered from a male patient younger than 18 who had a stem cell transplant for acute myeloid leukemia, so the T cells may come from the graft donor.

Concerning this clonotype: A much larger clone lies one base from this, so it may be a read error. The chain is built from TRBV12-3 or TRBV12-4 and TRBJ2-1; 10 bases line up with TRBD1. The CDR3 is 13 residues long. Trimming took 3 bases from V and 8 from J; bases not matched to a gene: 1. CDR3 DNA sequence: TGTGCCAGCAGTTTTGGGACAGGGGATGAGCAGTTCTTC. This encodes CASSFGTGDEQFF.

The chain links TRBV5-5 to TRBJ1-1; 10 positions match TRBD1. The CDR3 is made up of 15 amino acids. The junction had 7 bases not matched to a gene; V was cut back by 5 bases and J by 3 bases. The germline gives CDR1 SGHKS, CDR2 YYEKEE (reference sequence). The CDR3 is CASRPLTGGYTEAFF. The CDR3, as DNA: TGTGCCAGCAGACCCCTGACAGGGGGCTACACTGAAGCTTTCTTT.

The sample holds a few counts of this clonotype. V gene TRBV7-2 combines with J gene TRBJ1-5, with TRBD1 as a possible D gene (6 bases). In germline, CDR1 is SGHTA, CDR2 FQGNSA. Trimming left V 2 bases short and J 1 base short, with 12 bases between. This CDR3 region has 16 residues. The CDR3 reads CASSLRRGLSNQPQHF. Written as DNA, the CDR3 is TGTGCCAGCAGCTTACGCCGGGGGCTGAGCAATCAGCCCCAGCATTTT.

This clonotype was detected only a few times. This chain uses TRBV12-3 or TRBV12-4 with TRBJ2-5; TRBD2 matches 9 bases. The CDR3 runs to 17 residues. V dropped 3 bases and J dropped 5; count of bases not matched to a gene: 13. CDR3 region: CASSLALAGGPSETQYF. The CDR3 coding sequence is TGTGCCAGCAGTTTGGCCCTCGCGGGAGGGCCATCCGAGACCCAGTACTTC.

V usage is TRBV6-1 and J usage is TRBJ2-7; 10 nucleotides match TRBD1. The CDR3 is 15 amino acids. Germline loops: CDR1 MNHNS, CDR2 SASEGT. With 6 bases clipped from V and 2 bases from J, the junction kept 7 bases outside the gene matches. In DNA, the CDR3 is TGTGCCAGCAGGGGGACAGGGGTTGTTCCCTACGAGCAGTACTTC. This translates into CASRGTGVVPYEQYF.

This clonotype has only a few counts. This rearrangement joins TRBV28 to TRBJ2-1; TRBD2 aligns across 10 bases. The CDR3 has 16 residues. Losses at the gene ends were 5 bases for V and 4 bases for J; bases not matched to a gene: 8. CDR1 is MDHEN and CDR2 is SYDVKM in the germline V gene. CDR3 amino acids: CASSSSLLAGYNEQFF. The CDR3 DNA sequence: TGTGCCAGCAGTAGTTCCTTACTAGCGGGGTACAATGAGCAGTTCTTC.

The rearrangement uses TRBV5-1 and TRBJ2-3; D is unresolved. The CDR3 runs to 15 residues. Germline V gene lookup returns CDR1 SGHRS and CDR2 YFSETQ. Trimming took off 0 bases at V and 1 base at J, with 9 bases between the two ends. The CDR3 sequence is CASSLEAARTDTQYF. Written as DNA, the CDR3 is TGCGCCAGCAGCTTGGAAGCTGCACGCACAGATACGCAGTATTTT.

This clonotype was detected a few times. V usage is TRBV9 and J usage is TRBJ2-5; the D is unclear. Germline loops: CDR1 SGDLS, CDR2 YYNGEE. The CDR3 length is 14 residues. Trimming shortened V by 4 bases and J by 5 bases, and 15 bases separated the two germline ends. CDR3 residues: CASSPTFGMETQYF. CDR3 coding DNA: TGTGCCAGCAGCCCAACTTTTGGGATGGAGACCCAGTACTTC.

V usage is TRBV13 and J usage is TRBJ2-7; 7 bases are a match to TRBD1. The V and J ends lost 3 bases and 2 bases, in that order; junction bases with no gene match: 7. CDR1 PRHDT and CDR2 FYEKMQ come from the germline V gene (reference sequence). The CDR3 consists of 15 residues. In nucleotides, the CDR3 is TGTGCCAGCAGCTTCTGGGGAAGGGGGCCCTACGAGCAGTACTTC. Its protein product is CASSFWGRGPYEQYF.

This clonotype was seen a few times. The chain carries TRBV28 and TRBJ2-2; the D gene could be TRBD1 or TRBD2 (5 bases each). This CDR3 region has 17 residues. The V gene's germline CDR1 is MDHEN and CDR2 SYDVKM. Trimming shortened V by 6 bases and J by 0 bases, and 17 bases separated the two germline ends. The CDR3 sequence is CASSLMWDVANTGELFF. CDR3 sequence (DNA): TGTGCCAGCAGCCTAATGTGGGACGTCGCGAACACCGGGGAGCTGTTTTTT.